The T cell receptor (beta chain) described here comes from a study of control samples from healthy donors and cancer patients (dated by TCRdb to about 2020). Library preparation employed the immunoSEQ multiplex PCR assay. TCRdb mirrors the immuneACCESS table, restricted to in-frame sequences. Some clones are absent from its copies; in checked studies, under half trace to an unresolved V gene, and the reason for the others is unknown. The sample records about 130,000 clones, about nine tenths of which are singletons. The ten largest clones represent 5.5% of the sample. This clone was observed a single time. The target of this receptor is not known. The sample holds no much larger clone one base away, and base qualities are not on file. Spanning cysteine to phenylalanine, the CDR3 consists of 11 amino acids. The kept DNA is CDR3 alone, 33 bases in frame from the first base. V is clipped by 3 bases and J by 5 bases, and the sequence between their germline boundaries is 3 bases long. Reading the germline V gene gives CDR1 SGHAT and CDR2 FQNNGV.

The specimen was blood. The chain is made from TRBV11-2 and TRBJ2-3; there is no confident call for the D gene. The receptor's source is a man aged 18 to 30 in good health. The CDR3 protein is CASSFLDTQYF. The DNA sequence is as follows: TGTGCCAGCAGCTTTTTAGATACGCAGTATTTT.